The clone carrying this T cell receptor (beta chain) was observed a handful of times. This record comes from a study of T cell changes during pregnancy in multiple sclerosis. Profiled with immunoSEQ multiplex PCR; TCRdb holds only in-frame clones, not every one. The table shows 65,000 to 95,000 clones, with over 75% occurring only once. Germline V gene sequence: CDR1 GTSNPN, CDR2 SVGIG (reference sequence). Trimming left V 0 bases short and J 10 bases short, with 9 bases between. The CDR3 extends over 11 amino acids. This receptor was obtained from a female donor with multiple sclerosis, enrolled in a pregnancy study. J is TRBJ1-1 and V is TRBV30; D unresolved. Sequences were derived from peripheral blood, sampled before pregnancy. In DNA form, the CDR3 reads TGTGCCTGGAGTGTCCGAGGTGGAGCTTTCTTT. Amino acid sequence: CAWSVRGGAFF.